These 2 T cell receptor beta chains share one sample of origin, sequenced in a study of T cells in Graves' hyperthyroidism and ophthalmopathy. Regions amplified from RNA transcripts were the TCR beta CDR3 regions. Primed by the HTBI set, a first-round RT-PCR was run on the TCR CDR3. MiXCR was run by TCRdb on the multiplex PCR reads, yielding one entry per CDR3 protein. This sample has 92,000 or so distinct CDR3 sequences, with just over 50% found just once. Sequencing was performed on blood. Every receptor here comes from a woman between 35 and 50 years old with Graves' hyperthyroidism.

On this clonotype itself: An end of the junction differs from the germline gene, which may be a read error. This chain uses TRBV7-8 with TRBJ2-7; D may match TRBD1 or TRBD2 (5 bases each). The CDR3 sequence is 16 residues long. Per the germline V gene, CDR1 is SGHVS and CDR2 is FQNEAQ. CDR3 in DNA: TGTGCCTGCAGCTTAGAAGGGGAGACAGATTACTACGAGCAGTACTTC. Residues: CACSLEGETDYYEQYF.

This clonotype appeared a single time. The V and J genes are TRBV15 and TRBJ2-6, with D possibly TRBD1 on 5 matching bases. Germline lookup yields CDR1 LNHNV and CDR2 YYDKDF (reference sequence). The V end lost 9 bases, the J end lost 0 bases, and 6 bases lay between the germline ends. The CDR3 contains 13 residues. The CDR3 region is CATTGSGANVLTF. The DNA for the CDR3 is TGTGCCACTACAGGCTCTGGGGCCAACGTCCTGACTTTC.